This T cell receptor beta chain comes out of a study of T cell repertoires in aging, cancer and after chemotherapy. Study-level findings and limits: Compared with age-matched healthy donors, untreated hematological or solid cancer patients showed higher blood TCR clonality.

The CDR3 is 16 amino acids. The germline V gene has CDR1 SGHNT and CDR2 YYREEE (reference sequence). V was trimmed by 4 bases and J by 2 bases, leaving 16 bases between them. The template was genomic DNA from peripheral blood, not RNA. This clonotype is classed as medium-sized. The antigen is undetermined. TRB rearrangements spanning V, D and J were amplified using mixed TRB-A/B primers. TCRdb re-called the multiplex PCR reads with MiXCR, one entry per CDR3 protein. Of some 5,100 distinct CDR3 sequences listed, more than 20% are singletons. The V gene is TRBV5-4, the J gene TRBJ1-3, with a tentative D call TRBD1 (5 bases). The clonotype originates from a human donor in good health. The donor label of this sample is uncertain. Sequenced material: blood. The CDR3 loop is CASSTPQGTAGNTIYF. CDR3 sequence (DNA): TGTGCCAGCAGCACCCCCCAGGGAACAGCTGGAAACACCATATATTTT.